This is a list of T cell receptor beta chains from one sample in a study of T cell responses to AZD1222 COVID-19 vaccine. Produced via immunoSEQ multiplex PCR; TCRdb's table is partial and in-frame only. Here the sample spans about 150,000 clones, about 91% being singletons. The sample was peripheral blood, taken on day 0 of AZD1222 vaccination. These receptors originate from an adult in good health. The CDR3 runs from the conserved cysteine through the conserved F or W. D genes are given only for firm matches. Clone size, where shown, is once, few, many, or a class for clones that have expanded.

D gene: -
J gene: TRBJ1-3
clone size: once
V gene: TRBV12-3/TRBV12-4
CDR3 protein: CASSWEVGNTIYF
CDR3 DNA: TGTGCCAGCAGTTGGGAAGTTGGAAACACCATATATTTT

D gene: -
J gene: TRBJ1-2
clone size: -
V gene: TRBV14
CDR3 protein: CASSPTGGSGYTF
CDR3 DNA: TGTGCCAGCAGCCCCACGGGGGGGAGCGGCTACACCTTC

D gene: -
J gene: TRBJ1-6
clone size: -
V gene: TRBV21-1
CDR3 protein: CASSKEHDASPLHF
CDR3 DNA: TGTGCCAGCAGCAAAGAACACGATGCGTCACCCCTCCACTTT

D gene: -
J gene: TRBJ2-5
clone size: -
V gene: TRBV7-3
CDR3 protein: CASSPGLSPGRETQYF
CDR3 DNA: TGTGCCAGCAGCCCGGGCCTCTCCCCCGGGCGGGAGACCCAGTACTTC

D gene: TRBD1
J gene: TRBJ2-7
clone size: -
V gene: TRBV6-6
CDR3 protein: CASSQTSSFTGTGYYEQYF
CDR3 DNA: TGTGCCAGCAGTCAAACGTCCTCATTCACCGGGACAGGGTACTACGAGCAGTACTTC

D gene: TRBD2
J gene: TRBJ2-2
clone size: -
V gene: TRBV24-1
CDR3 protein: CATSETSVDTGELFF
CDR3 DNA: TGTGCCACCAGTGAAACTAGCGTTGACACCGGGGAGCTGTTTTTT

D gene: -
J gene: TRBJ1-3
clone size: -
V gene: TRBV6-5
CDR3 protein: CASRSGNTIYF
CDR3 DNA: TGTGCCAGCAGGTCTGGAAACACCATATATTTT

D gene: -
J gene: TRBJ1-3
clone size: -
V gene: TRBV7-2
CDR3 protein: CASSPRTATSGNTIYF
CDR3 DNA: TGTGCCAGCAGCCCCCGCACAGCCACCTCTGGAAACACCATATATTTT

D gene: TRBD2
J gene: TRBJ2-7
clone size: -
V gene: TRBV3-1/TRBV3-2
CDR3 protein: CASSQSGGQYEQYF
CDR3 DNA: TGTGCCAGCAGCCAAAGCGGGGGCCAATACGAGCAGTACTTC

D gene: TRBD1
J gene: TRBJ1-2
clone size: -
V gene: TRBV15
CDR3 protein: CATSRQGAAYGYTF
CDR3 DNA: TGTGCCACCAGCCGACAGGGGGCTGCCTATGGCTACACCTTC

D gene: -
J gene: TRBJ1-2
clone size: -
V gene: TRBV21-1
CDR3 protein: CASSTPGGDRRRDYGYTF
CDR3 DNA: TGTGCCAGCAGCACCCCCGGGGGTGACAGGAGGCGCGACTATGGCTACACCTTC

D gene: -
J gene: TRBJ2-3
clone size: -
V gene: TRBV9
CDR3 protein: CASSPGGARTDTQYF
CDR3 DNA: TGTGCCAGCAGCCCCGGAGGGGCGAGGACAGATACGCAGTATTTT

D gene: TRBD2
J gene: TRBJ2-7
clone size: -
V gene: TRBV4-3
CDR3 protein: CASSQVHAGEHYEQYF
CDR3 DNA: TGCGCCAGCAGCCAAGTCCACGCGGGAGAGCACTACGAGCAGTACTTC

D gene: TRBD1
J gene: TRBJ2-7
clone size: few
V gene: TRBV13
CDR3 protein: CASSGGQGNEQYF
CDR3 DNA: TGTGCCAGCAGCGGGGGACAGGGTAACGAGCAGTACTTC

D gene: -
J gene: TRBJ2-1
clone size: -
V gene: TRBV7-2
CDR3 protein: CASSPLVGRSYNEQFF
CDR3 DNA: TGTGCCAGCAGCCCACTGGTTGGCCGGTCCTACAATGAGCAGTTCTTC

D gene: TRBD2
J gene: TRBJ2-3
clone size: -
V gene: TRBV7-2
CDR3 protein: CASSPIAGGPGDTQYF
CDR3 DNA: TGTGCCAGCAGCCCCATAGCGGGGGGGCCAGGAGATACGCAGTATTTT

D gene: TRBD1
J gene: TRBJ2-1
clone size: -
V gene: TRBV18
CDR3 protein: CASSPPGTGNNEQFF
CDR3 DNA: TGTGCCAGCTCACCACCCGGGACAGGCAACAATGAGCAGTTCTTC

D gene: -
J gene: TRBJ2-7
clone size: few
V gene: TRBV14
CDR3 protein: CASSQTLTGRYEQYF
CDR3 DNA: TGTGCCAGCAGCCAGACCCTTACAGGCCGGTACGAGCAGTACTTC

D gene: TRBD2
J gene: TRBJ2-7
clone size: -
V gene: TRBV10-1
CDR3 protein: CASRQGAGLASGRVPSYEQYF
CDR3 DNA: TGCGCCAGCAGACAGGGGGCGGGGTTGGCTAGCGGGAGGGTCCCCTCCTACGAGCAGTACTTC

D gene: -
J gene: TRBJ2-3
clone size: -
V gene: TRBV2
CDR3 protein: CARGDTQYF
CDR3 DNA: TGTGCCAGGGGGGATACGCAGTATTTT

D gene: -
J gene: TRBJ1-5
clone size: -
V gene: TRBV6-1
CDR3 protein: CASSEARTAGHF
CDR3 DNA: TGTGCCAGCAGTGAAGCCCGCACCGCCGGGCATTTT

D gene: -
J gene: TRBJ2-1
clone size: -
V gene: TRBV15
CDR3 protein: CATSRDQGAFNEQFF
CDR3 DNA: TGTGCCACCAGCAGAGATCAGGGAGCGTTCAATGAGCAGTTCTTC

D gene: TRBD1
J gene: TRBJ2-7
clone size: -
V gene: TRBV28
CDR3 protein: CASSDRVHYEQYF
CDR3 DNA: TGTGCCAGCAGTGACAGGGTTCATTACGAGCAGTACTTC

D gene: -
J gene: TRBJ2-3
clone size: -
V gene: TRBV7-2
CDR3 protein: CASSVASGETDTQYF
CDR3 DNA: TGTGCCAGCAGCGTCGCCTCGGGGGAAACAGATACGCAGTATTTT

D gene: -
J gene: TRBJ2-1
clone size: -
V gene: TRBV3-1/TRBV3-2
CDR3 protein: CASSQEVGEQFF
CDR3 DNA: TGTGCCAGCAGCCAAGAAGTGGGTGAGCAGTTCTTC

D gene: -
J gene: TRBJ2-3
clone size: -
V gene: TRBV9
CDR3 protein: CASSLRHSTDTQYF
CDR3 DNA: TGTGCCAGCAGCCTTAGACACAGCACAGATACGCAGTATTTT

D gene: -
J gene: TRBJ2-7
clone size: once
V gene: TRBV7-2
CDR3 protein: CASSTKKPGRQYF
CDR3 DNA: TGTGCCAGCAGCACTAAAAAACCGGGACGCCAGTACTTC

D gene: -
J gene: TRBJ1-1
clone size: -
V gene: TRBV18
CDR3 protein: CASSPAGLNTEAFF
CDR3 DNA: TGTGCCAGCTCACCAGCAGGCTTGAACACTGAAGCTTTCTTT

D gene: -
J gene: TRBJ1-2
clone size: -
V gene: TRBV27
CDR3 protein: CASSFAGRRGVTF
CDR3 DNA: TGTGCCAGCAGTTTCGCGGGACGCCGGGGCGTAACCTTC

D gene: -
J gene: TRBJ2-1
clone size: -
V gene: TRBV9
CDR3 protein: CASSVATRLADNEQFF
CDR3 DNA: TGTGCCAGCAGCGTAGCTACCCGCTTGGCTGACAATGAGCAGTTCTTC

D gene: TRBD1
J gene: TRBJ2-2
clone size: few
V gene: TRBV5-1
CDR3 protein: CASSCPRDRGSCGELFF
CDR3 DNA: TGCGCCAGCAGCTGTCCCCGGGACAGGGGGTCTTGCGGGGAGCTGTTTTTT

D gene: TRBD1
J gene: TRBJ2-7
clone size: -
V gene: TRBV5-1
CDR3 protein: CASSFTGGSLNEQYF
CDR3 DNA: TGCGCCAGCAGCTTCACAGGGGGTTCCCTCAACGAGCAGTACTTC

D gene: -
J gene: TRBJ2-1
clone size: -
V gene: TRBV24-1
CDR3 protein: CATRPEVGEQFF
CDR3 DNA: TGTGCCACACGTCCCGAGGTCGGTGAGCAGTTCTTC

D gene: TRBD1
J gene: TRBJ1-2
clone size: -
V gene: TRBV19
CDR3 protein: CATARGRGGYTF
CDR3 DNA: TGTGCCACCGCGAGGGGGCGGGGTGGCTACACCTTC

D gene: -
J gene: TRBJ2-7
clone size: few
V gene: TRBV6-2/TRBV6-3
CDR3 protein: CASSIAYEQYF
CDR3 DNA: TGTGCCAGCAGTATTGCCTACGAGCAGTACTTC